These 11 T cell receptor beta chains were sequenced from one sample in a study of T cell responses to AZD1222 COVID-19 vaccine. TCRdb's copy holds only in-frame clones and misses some; the assay was immunoSEQ multiplex PCR. In the table there are 150,000 to 200,000 clones, approximately 93% of which are singletons. The sample consisted of peripheral blood, taken on day 0 of AZD1222 vaccination. These receptors came from an adult in good health.

This clone was found a few times. J is TRBJ2-1 and V is TRBV13, with TRBD1 identical over 7 bases. Germline V gene sequence: CDR1 PRHDT, CDR2 FYEKMQ (reference sequence). CDR3 length: 13 amino acids. V lost 5 bases, J lost 6 bases, and 4 bases stayed unmatched. CDR3 bases: TGTGCCAGCAGCCCACAGGGGTTCAATGAGCAGTTCTTC. Translation gives CASSPQGFNEQFF.

This sequence joins TRBV6-5 and TRBJ2-7; 8 bases match TRBD1. Germline V gene data show CDR1 as MNHEY and CDR2 as SVGAGI. The CDR3 has 13 amino acids. Trimming at V came to 6 bases and at J to 7 bases, leaving 8 bases not matched to a gene. The CDR3 region has the DNA TGTGCCAGCAGCCCGGACAGGGTTCGGGAGCAGTACTTC. Protein: CASSPDRVREQYF.

The V gene is TRBV5-8, the J gene TRBJ2-5; D gene uncertain. Trimming left V 1 base short and J 2 bases short, with 12 bases between. Germline-derived CDR1 and CDR2 are SGHTS and YDEGEE. The CDR3 runs 15 residues. The CDR3 DNA sequence: TGTGCCAGCAGCTTGTTAGCCCTTGGTCAAGAGACCCAGTACTTC. It encodes CASSLLALGQETQYF.

The rearrangement joins TRBV29-1 to TRBJ1-2, with 10 nucleotides matching TRBD1. Germline CDR1 reads SQVTM; CDR2 reads ANQGSEA. Trimming took 1 base from V and 8 from J; bases not matched to a gene: 4. CDR3 length: 13 amino acids. CDR3 DNA: TGCAGCGTTGAAGGACAGGGGGCGCTAGGCTACACCTTC. Its translation: CSVEGQGALGYTF.

The chain links TRBV3-1 (or the pseudogene TRBV3-2) to TRBJ2-1; the match to TRBD2 covers 7 bases. This CDR3 has 14 residues. CDR1 and CDR2 (germline): LGHDT, YNNKEL (reference sequence). Losses at the gene ends were 0 bases for V and 7 bases for J; bases not matched to a gene: 3. CDR3 nucleotides: TGTGCCAGCAGCCAAGAGTGGACTAGGAATGAGCAGTTCTTC. Protein product: CASSQEWTRNEQFF.

In this sample, this clone turned up once. The chain has TRBV7-9 and TRBJ1-2; 8 nucleotides line up with TRBD1. V lost 2 bases and J lost 6; bases outside the gene matches: 8. Germline CDR1 SEHNR, CDR2 FQNEAQ (reference sequence). The CDR3 extends over 15 amino acids. The CDR3 DNA follows: TGTGCCAGCAGCTTAACCACGGCAGGGGGCGATGGCTACACCTTC. This encodes CASSLTTAGGDGYTF.

V gene TRBV18 combines with J gene TRBJ2-1; TRBD2 aligns across 11 bases. Germline CDR1 KGHSH, CDR2 LQKENI. The CDR3 consists of 16 residues. V dropped 3 bases and J dropped 3; count of bases not matched to a gene: 4. The CDR3 sequence is CASSPSSGRGYNEQFF. In DNA, the CDR3 is TGTGCCAGCTCACCGAGTAGCGGGAGGGGCTACAATGAGCAGTTCTTC.

The chain couples TRBV27 to TRBJ2-1; 7 bases fit TRBD2. The ends lost 6 bases at V and 7 bases at J; junction bases unmatched: 6. Germline V gives CDR1 MNHEY, CDR2 SMNVEV (reference sequence). The CDR3 has 13 residues. The CDR3 nucleotides read TGTGCCAGCAGGACCGGAGCGGGGAATGAGCAGTTCTTC. Translating gives CASRTGAGNEQFF.

The chain has TRBV5-4 and TRBJ1-4; no firm D call. Germline CDR1 SGHNT, CDR2 YYREEE (reference sequence). The CDR3 spans 16 residues. The germline V and J ends were trimmed by 4 bases and 7 bases, with 20 bases remaining between them. CDR3 sequence (DNA): TGTGCCAGCAGCCTGCGTCCCAAGGTCTCGGGTGAAAAACTGTTTTTT. Amino acids: CASSLRPKVSGEKLFF.

V is TRBV3-1 (or the pseudogene TRBV3-2) and J is TRBJ2-5; D assignment may be TRBD1 or TRBD2 (5 bases each). CDR3 length: 16 amino acids. CDR1 and CDR2 from the germline V gene are LGHDT and YNNKEL (reference sequence). Deletions cut 4 bases from V and 0 bases from J, with 15 bases between. CDR3 nucleotide sequence: TGTGCCAGCAGCCTGACCGGGACCAAGTACCAAGAGACCCAGTACTTC. Translation gives CASSLTGTKYQETQYF.

V gene TRBV7-9 combines with J gene TRBJ1-4; D is unclear. Deletions cut 5 bases from V and 8 bases from J, with 9 bases between. Germline loops: CDR1 SEHNR, CDR2 FQNEAQ (reference sequence). CDR3 length: 12 amino acids. Here the CDR3 DNA reads TGTGCCAGCAGCCCTGGGTACGAAAAACTGTTTTTT. Protein product: CASSPGYEKLFF.